A selection of T cell receptor beta chains follows, all from one sample in a study of shared clonotypes between healthy human individuals. Profiled with immunoSEQ multiplex PCR; TCRdb holds only in-frame clones, not every one. In the table there are 1.6 million or so clones, approximately 97% of which are singletons. Sequencing was performed on naive CD4+ T cells sorted from blood. These receptors all stem from a young man in good health. The CDR3 runs from the conserved cysteine through the conserved F or W. D genes are given only for firm matches. Rows may omit the clone size; those that give it use once, few, many or a size class.

cdr3_length j_call d_call v_call clone_size cdr3_aa cdr3_nt
14 TRBJ2-7 TRBD2 TRBV5-1 once CASSDTSGSYEQYF TGCGCCAGCAGCGATACTAGCGGGAGCTACGAGCAGTACTTC
14 TRBJ2-1 TRBD2 TRBV6-6 NA CASIAGGLYNEQFF TGTGCCAGCATTGCGGGAGGGCTTTACAATGAGCAGTTCTTC
20 TRBJ2-6 TRBD2 TRBV27 NA CASSPRRGAGRTSGANVLTF TGTGCCAGCAGTCCAAGGCGGGGGGCCGGCCGGACGTCTGGGGCCAACGTCCTGACTTTC
14 TRBJ1-2 TRBD1 TRBV28 NA CASSLVDRHYGYTF TGTGCCAGCAGTTTGGTGGACAGGCACTATGGCTACACCTTC
12 TRBJ1-1 NA TRBV2 NA CASSEEVGGPTF TGTGCCAGCAGTGAAGAGGTGGGGGGCCCGACCTTT
12 TRBJ2-6 NA TRBV19 NA CASTQGSNVLTF TGTGCCAGTACCCAGGGGTCCAACGTCCTGACTTTC
12 TRBJ2-7 NA TRBV28 NA CASRSHPYEQYF TGTGCCAGCAGATCACACCCCTACGAGCAGTACTTC
13 TRBJ1-4 NA TRBV2 NA CATNTGLDEKLFF TGTGCCACAAATACAGGGCTTGATGAAAAACTGTTTTTT
13 TRBJ2-7 NA TRBV5-4 few CASSLAGSYEQYF TGTGCCAGCAGCTTGGCGGGTTCCTACGAGCAGTACTTC
18 TRBJ2-3 TRBD2 TRBV2 NA CASSAVWPGGPNTDTQYF TGTGCCAGCAGTGCCGTTTGGCCGGGAGGGCCTAACACAGATACGCAGTATTTT
14 TRBJ2-5 NA TRBV9 few CASSVGQGGETQYF TGTGCCAGCAGCGTAGGGCAGGGAGGAGAGACCCAGTACTTC
15 TRBJ1-2 NA TRBV5-4 NA CASSLGGQGPYGYTF TGTGCCAGCAGCTTGGGGGGGCAGGGACCCTATGGCTACACCTTC
14 TRBJ2-7 TRBD1 TRBV18 NA CASSPNLEDRGQYF TGTGCCAGCTCCCCAAACTTAGAGGACAGGGGACAGTACTTC
15 TRBJ1-4 NA TRBV7-2 NA CASSPKTALNEKLFF TGTGCCAGCAGCCCGAAGACAGCCCTGAATGAAAAACTGTTTTTT
16 TRBJ2-1 NA TRBV5-1 NA CASSRDIGDRDNEQFF TGCGCCAGCAGCCGGGACATTGGAGATAGGGACAATGAGCAGTTCTTC
14 TRBJ1-5 TRBD1 TRBV14 NA CASRDRVGNQPQHF TGTGCCAGTCGGGACAGGGTAGGGAATCAGCCCCAGCATTTT
16 TRBJ1-1 TRBD1 TRBV7-6 NA CASSLFSGTGNTEAFF TGTGCCAGCAGCTTATTTTCCGGGACAGGGAACACTGAAGCTTTCTTT
18 TRBJ2-1 TRBD2 TRBV5-6 NA CASSYGLAGLSSYNEQFF TGTGCCAGCAGCTACGGACTAGCGGGGCTTAGCTCCTACAATGAGCAGTTCTTC
15 TRBJ2-4 NA TRBV7-9 NA CASSLGPGSIDIQYF TGTGCCAGCAGCTTAGGCCCAGGTTCGATTGACATTCAGTACTTC
12 TRBJ2-3 NA TRBV5-4 NA CASSLDTGSQYF TGTGCCAGCAGCTTAGACACGGGGTCGCAGTATTTT
13 TRBJ1-2 NA TRBV14 NA CASSQAGNYGYTF TGTGCCAGCAGCCAAGCTGGAAACTATGGCTACACCTTC